The clone carrying this T cell receptor beta chain was seen a handful of times. Antigen unknown. The sample is drawn from a study of metastatic and nonmetastatic thyroid tumors. For the study at large: The comparison covered peripheral blood and tumor or nodule tissue in malignant and benign thyroid patients.

In the source study's methods: The distant-metastasis classifier for papillary thyroid cancer was built from CDR3 differences across clinicopathological groups. From the PCR reads, TCRdb re-called clones with MiXCR. TCRdb, not the original authors, processed these V and J calls. The data contain about 38,000 clones, roughly 50% of them seen just once; the ten biggest clones take up around 24%. V dropped 5 bases and J dropped 2; count of bases not matched to a gene: 1. The CDR3 runs to 13 residues. CDR1 and CDR2 (germline): MRHNA, SNTAGT. Study outcomes and limitations: According to reports, the diversity of TCR beta was significantly higher in malignant thyroid tumors than in benign nodules, and this held in both blood and tumor samples.

Among the patients, none had received any treatment before thyroid surgery. This receptor was obtained from a male donor with papillary thyroid cancer or a benign thyroid nodule (not recorded which). Some clones in this sample may be carry-over from other donors' samples. This chain links TRBV6-4 with TRBJ1-2; 8 bases are a match to TRBD1. Sequencing input: tumor tissue. CDR3 amino acids: CASSQGANYGYTF. The CDR3 DNA sequence: TGTGCCAGCAGTCAGGGGGCGAACTATGGCTACACCTTC.